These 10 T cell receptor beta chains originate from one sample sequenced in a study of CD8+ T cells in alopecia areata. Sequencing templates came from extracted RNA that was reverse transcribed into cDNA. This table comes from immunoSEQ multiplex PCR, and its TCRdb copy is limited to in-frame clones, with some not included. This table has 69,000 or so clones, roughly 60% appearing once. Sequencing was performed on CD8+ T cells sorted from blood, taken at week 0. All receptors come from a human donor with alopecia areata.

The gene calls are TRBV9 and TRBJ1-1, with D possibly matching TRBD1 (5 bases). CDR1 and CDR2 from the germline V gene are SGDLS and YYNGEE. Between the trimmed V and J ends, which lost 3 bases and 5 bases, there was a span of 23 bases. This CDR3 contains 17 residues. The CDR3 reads CASSENTGSGGGTEAFF. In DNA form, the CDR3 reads TGTGCCAGCAGCGAGAATACCGGGTCCGGCGGGGGGACTGAAGCTTTCTTT.

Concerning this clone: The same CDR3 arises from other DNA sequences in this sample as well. CDR3 DNA: TGTGCCTGGAGTGTTAGCGGCAGCACAGATACGCAGTATTTT. Translated, it gives CAWSVSGSTDTQYF. V is TRBV30 and J is TRBJ2-3, with D possibly matching TRBD2 (6 bases). Deletions cut 0 bases from V and 0 bases from J, with 7 bases between. Germline V gene data show CDR1 as GTSNPN and CDR2 as SVGIG (reference sequence). This CDR3 region has 14 residues.

Written as DNA, the CDR3 is TGTGCCAGCAGTTTAATCCCTAACTATGGCTACACCTTC. This encodes CASSLIPNYGYTF. The chain carries TRBV27 and TRBJ1-2; D call uncertain. The germline V gene encodes CDR1 MNHEY and CDR2 SMNVEV (reference sequence). The CDR3 contains 13 residues. The V and J ends lost 2 bases and 0 bases respectively, with 4 bases between them.

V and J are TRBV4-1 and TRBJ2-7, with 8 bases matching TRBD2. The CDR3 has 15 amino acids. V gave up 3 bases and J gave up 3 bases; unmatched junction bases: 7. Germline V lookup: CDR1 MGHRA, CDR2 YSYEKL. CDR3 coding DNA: TGCGCCAGCAGCCACAATGCGGGACTAGACTACGAGCAGTACTTC. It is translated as CASSHNAGLDYEQYF.

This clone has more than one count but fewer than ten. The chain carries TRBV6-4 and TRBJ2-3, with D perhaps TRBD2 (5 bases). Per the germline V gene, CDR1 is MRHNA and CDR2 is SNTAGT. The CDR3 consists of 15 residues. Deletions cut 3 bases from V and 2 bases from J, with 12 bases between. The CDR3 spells CASSEEDGNTDTQYF. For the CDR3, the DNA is TGTGCCAGCAGTGAGGAGGACGGAAACACAGATACGCAGTATTTT.

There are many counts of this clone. The CDR3 sequence is CASMTGGSNEQFF. The CDR3 nucleotides are TGTGCCAGCATGACAGGGGGAAGCAATGAGCAGTTCTTC. This chain joins TRBV10-3 and TRBJ2-1, with 9 bases lining up with TRBD1. With V trimmed by 10 bases and J by 6 bases, 7 bases remained unmatched. The V gene's germline CDR1 is ENHRY and CDR2 SYGVKD. The CDR3 runs 13 residues.

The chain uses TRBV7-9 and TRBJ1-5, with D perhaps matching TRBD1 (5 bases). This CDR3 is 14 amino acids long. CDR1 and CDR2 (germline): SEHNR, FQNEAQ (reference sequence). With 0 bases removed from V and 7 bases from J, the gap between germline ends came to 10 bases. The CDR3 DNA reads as TGTGCCAGCAGCTTAGCGCAGGAGGGGCAGCCCCAGCATTTT. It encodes CASSLAQEGQPQHF. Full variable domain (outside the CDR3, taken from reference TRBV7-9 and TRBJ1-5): DTGVSQNPRHKITKRGQNVTFRCDPISEHNRLYWYRQTLGQGPEFLTYFQNEAQLEKSRLLSDRFSAERPKGSFSTLEIQRTEQGDSAMYLCASSLAQEGQPQHFGDGTRLSIL.

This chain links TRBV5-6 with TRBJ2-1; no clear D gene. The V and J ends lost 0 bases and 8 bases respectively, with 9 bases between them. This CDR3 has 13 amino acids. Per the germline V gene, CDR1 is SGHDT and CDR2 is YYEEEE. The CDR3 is CASSLVAAHEQFF. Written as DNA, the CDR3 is TGTGCCAGCAGCTTGGTCGCAGCGCATGAGCAGTTCTTC.

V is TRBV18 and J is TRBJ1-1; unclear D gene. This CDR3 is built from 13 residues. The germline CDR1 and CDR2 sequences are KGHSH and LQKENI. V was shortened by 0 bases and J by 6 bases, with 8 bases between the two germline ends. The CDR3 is CASSPPSGAEAFF. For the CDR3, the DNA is TGTGCCAGCTCACCACCTTCTGGGGCTGAAGCTTTCTTT.

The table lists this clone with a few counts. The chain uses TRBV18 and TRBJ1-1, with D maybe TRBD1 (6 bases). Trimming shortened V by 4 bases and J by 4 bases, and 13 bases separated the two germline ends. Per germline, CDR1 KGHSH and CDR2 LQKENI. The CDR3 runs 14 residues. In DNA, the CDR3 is TGTGCCAGCTCACGGGCCAGGGGAAGCACTGAAGCTTTCTTT. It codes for CASSRARGSTEAFF.